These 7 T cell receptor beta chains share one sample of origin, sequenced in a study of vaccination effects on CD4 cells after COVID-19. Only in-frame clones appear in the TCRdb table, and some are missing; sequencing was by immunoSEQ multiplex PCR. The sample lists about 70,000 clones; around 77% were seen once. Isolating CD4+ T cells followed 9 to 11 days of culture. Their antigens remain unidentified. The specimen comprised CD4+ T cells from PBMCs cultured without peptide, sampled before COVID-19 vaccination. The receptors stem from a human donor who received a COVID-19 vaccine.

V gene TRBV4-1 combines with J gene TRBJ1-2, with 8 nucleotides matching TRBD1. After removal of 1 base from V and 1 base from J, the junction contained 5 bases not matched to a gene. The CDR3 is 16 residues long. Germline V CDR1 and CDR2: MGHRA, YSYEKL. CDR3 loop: CASSQAGTGSNYGYTF. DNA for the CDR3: TGCGCCAGCAGCCAAGCCGGGACAGGCAGTAACTATGGCTACACCTTC.

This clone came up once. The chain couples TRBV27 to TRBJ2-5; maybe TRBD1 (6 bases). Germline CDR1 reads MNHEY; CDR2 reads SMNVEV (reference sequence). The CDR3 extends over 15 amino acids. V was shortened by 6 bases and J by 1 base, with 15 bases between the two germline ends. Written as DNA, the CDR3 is TGTGCCAGCAGCAGCTTCAGGGGATTCCAAGAGACCCAGTACTTC. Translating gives CASSSFRGFQETQYF.

DNA for the CDR3: TGTGCCAGCAGCTCTCTTTCTAGCGGGGGGGCCAGTAGGGAGACCCAGTACTTC. Its protein product is CASSSLSSGGASRETQYF. This chain uses TRBV7-2 with TRBJ2-5, with 12 bases fitting TRBD2. The CDR3 runs to 18 residues. Germline trimming cut 4 bases from V and 5 bases from J; bases unmatched to any gene: 14. Germline CDR1 SGHTA, CDR2 FQGNSA.

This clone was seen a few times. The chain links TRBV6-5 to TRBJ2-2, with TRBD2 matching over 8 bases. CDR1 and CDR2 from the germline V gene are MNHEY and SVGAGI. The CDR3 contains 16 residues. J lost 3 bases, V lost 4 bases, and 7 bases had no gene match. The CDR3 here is CASSLRGGLYTGELFF. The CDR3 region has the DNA TGTGCCAGCAGTTTACGCGGGGGGCTATACACCGGGGAGCTGTTTTTT.

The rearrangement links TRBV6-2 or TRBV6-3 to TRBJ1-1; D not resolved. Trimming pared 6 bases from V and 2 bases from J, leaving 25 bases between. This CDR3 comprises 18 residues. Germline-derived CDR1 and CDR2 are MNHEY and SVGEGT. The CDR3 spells CASSSADGSRTVNTEAFF. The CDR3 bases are TGTGCCAGCAGCTCAGCCGACGGGTCTCGAACGGTCAACACTGAAGCTTTCTTT.

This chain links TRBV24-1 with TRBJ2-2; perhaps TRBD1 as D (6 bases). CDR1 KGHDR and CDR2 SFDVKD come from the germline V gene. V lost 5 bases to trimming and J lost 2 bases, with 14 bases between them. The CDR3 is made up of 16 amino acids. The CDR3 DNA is TGTGCCACCAGTGTAGGACAGCTAACTAACACCGGGGAGCTGTTTTTT. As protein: CATSVGQLTNTGELFF.

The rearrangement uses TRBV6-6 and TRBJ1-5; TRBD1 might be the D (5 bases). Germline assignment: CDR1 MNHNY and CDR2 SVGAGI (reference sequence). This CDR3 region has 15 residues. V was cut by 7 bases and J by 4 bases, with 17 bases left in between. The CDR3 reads CASKVVGQLNQPQHF. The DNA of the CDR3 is TGTGCCAGCAAAGTGGTGGGGCAGCTTAATCAGCCCCAGCATTTT.